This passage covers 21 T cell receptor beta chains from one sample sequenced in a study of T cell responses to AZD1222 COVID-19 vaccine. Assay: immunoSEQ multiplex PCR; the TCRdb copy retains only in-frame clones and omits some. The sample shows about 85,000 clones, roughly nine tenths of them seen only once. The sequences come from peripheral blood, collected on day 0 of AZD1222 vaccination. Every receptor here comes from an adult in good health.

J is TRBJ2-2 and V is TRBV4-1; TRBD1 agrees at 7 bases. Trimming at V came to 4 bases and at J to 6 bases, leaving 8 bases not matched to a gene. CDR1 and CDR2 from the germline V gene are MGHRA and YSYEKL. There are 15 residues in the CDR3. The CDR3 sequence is CASSRQTQGAGELFF. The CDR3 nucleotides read TGCGCCAGCAGCCGACAAACGCAGGGGGCCGGGGAGCTGTTTTTT.

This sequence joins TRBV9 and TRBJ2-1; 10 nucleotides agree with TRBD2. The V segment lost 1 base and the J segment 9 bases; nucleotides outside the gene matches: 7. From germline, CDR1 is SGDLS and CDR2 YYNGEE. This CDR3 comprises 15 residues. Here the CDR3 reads CASSVLAGGLGEQFF. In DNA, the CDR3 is TGTGCCAGCAGCGTATTAGCGGGAGGCCTCGGTGAGCAGTTCTTC.

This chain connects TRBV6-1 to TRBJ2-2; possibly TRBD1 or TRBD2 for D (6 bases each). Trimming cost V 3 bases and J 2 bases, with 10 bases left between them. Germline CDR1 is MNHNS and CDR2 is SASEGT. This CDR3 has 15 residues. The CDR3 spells CASSDGGHNTGELFF. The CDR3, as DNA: TGTGCCAGCAGTGACGGGGGACATAACACCGGGGAGCTGTTTTTT.

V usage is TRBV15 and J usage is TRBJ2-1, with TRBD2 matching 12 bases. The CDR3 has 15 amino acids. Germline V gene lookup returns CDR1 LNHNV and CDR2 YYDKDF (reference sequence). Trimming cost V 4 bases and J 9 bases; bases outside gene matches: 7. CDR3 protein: CATSKGLAGGTEQFF. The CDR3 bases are TGTGCCACCAGCAAAGGTCTAGCGGGGGGGACTGAGCAGTTCTTC.

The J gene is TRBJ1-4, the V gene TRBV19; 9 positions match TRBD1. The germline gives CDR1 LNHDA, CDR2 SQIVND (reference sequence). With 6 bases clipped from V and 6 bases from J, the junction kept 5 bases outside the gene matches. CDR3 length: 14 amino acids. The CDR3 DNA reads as TGTGCCAGTAGCGACAGGGGGGCGGATGAAAAACTGTTTTTT. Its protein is CASSDRGADEKLFF.

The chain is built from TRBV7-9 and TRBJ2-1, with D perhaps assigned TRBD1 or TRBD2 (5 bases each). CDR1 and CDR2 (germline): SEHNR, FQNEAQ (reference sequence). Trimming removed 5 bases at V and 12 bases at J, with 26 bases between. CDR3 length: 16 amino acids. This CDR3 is CASSPPVGQGRGTQFF. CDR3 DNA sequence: TGTGCCAGCAGCCCCCCGGTAGGGCAGGGACGGGGCACGCAGTTCTTC.

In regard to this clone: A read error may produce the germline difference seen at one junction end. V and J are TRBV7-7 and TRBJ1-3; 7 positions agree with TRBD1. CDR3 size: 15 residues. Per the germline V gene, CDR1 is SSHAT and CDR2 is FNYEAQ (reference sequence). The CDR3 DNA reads TGTGCTAGCAGCCTCCGACAGGGCCCTGGAAACACCATATATTTT. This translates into CASSLRQGPGNTIYF.

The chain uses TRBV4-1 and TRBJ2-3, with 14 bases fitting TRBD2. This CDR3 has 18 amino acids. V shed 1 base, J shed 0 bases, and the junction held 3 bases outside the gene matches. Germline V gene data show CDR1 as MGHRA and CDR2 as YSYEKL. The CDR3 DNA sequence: TGCGCCAGCAGCCAAGGGACTAGCGGGGGGCCTAGCACAGATACGCAGTATTTT. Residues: CASSQGTSGGPSTDTQYF.

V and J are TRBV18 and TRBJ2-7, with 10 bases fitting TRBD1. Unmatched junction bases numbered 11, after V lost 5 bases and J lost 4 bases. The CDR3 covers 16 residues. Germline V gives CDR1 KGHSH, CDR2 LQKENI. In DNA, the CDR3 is TGTGCCAGCTCAGCGCCGTCCGGGACAGGGGAGTACGAGCAGTACTTC. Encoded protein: CASSAPSGTGEYEQYF. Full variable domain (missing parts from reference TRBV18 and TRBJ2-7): NAGVMQNPRHLVRRRGQEARLRCSPMKGHSHVYWYRQLPEEGLKFMVYLQKENIIDESGMPKERFSAEFPKEGPSILRIQQVVRGDSAAYFCASSAPSGTGEYEQYFGPGTRLTVT.

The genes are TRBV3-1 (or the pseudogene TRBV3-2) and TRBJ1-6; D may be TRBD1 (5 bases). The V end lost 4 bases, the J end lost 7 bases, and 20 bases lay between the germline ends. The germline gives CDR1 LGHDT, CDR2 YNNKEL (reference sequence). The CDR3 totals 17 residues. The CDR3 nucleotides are TGTGCCAGCAGCCCGGGACCCAGGGCGGGGAACAATTCACCCCTCCACTTT. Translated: CASSPGPRAGNNSPLHF.

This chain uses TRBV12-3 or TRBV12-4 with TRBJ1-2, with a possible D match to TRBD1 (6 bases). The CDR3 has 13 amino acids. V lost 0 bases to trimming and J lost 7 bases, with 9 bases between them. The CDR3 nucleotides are TGTGCCAGCAGTTTAGCGGCAGGGGCTGGCTACACCTTC. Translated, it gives CASSLAAGAGYTF.

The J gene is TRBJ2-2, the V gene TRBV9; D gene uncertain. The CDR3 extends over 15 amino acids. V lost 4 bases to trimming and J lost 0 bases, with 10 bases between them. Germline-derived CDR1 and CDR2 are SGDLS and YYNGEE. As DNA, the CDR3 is TGTGCCAGCAGCCCACCCTACCCGAACACCGGGGAGCTGTTTTTT. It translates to CASSPPYPNTGELFF.

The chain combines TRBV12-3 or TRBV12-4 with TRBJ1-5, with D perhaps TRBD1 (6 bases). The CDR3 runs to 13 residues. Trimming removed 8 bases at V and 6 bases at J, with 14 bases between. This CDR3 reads CASGVQGSQPQHF. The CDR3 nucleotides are TGTGCCAGCGGGGTGCAGGGGTCTCAGCCCCAGCATTTT.

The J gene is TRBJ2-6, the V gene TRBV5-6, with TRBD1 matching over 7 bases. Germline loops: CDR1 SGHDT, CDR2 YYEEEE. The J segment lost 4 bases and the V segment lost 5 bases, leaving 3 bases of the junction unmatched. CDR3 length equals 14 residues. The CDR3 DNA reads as TGTGCCAGCAGGACAGGGAGCGGGGCCAACGTCCTGACTTTC. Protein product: CASRTGSGANVLTF.

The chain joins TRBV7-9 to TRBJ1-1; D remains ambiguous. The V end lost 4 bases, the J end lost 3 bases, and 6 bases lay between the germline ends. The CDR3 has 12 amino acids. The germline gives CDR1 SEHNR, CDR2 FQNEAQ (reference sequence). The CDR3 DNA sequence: TGTGCCAGCAGCTGGCACGACACTGAAGCTTTCTTT. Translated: CASSWHDTEAFF.

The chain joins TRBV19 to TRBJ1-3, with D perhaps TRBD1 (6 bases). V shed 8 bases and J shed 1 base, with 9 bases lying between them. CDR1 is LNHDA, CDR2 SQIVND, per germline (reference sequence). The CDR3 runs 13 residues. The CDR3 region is CASSQGSGNTIYF. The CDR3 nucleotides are TGTGCCAGTTCGCAGGGGTCTGGAAACACCATATATTTT.

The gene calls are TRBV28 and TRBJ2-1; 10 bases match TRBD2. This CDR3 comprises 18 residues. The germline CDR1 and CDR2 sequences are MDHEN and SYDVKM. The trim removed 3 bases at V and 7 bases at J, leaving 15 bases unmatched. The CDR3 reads CASSFSGGLGTSANEQFF. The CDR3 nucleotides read TGTGCCAGCAGTTTCAGTGGGGGTTTGGGGACTAGCGCAAATGAGCAGTTCTTC.

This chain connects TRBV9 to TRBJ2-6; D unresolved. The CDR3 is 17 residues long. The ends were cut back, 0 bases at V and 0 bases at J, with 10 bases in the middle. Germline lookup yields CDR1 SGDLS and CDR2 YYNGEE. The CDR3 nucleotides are TGTGCCAGCAGCGTAGGTTTTCGGAGCTCTGGGGCCAACGTCCTGACTTTC. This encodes CASSVGFRSSGANVLTF.

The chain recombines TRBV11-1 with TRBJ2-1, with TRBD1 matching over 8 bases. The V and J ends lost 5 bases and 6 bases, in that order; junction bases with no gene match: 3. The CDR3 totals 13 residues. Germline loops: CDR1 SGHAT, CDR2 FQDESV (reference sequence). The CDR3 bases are TGTGCCAGCAGCCCTGACAGGGGCAATGAGCAGTTCTTC. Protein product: CASSPDRGNEQFF.

The CDR3 region is CASSPGLAGGETQYF. The CDR3 DNA follows: TGTGCCAGCAGCCCTGGACTAGCGGGGGGGGAGACCCAGTACTTC. This chain connects TRBV5-4 to TRBJ2-5, with 15 bases that match TRBD2. This CDR3 comprises 15 residues. Germline V CDR1 and CDR2: SGHNT, YYREEE (reference sequence). The J segment lost 5 bases and the V segment lost 4 bases, leaving 3 bases of the junction unmatched.

CDR3 nucleotides: TGTGCCAGCAGTCCGACGGAGAACACTGAAGCTTTCTTT. It yields the protein CASSPTENTEAFF. The rearrangement links TRBV28 to TRBJ1-1; D ambiguous. Trimming shortened V by 5 bases and J by 1 base, and 8 bases separated the two germline ends. The CDR3 covers 13 residues. From germline, CDR1 is MDHEN and CDR2 SYDVKM.